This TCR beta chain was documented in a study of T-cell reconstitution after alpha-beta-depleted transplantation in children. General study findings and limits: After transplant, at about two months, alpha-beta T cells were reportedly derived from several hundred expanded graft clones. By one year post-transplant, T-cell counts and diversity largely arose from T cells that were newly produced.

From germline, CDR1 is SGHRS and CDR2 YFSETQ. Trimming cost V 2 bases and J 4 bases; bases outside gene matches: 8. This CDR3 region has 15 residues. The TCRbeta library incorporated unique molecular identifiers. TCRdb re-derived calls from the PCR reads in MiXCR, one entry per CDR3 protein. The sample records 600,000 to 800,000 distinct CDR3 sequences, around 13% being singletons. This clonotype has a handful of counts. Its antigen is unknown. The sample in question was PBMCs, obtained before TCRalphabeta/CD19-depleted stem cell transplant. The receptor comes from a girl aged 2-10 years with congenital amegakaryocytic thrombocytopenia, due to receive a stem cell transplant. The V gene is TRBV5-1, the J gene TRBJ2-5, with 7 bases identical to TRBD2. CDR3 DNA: TGCGCCAGCAGCTTTCTGGCGGGAGCCCGAGAGACCCAGTACTTC. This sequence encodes CASSFLAGARETQYF.